This T cell receptor (beta chain) came from a study of PD-1 blockade in classical Hodgkin lymphoma. General observations from the study: TCR diversity in CD4+, not CD8+, cells rose significantly by C4D1. Those achieving complete response showed baseline diversity like newly diagnosed patients.

Libraries were prepared by immunoSEQ multiplex PCR; TCRdb keeps only in-frame clonotypes and omits some of them. Of approximately 8,000 clones detected, about four fifths appear once; the ten largest clones hold 45%. The time point was: cycle 4 day 1 (C4D1), after more than five weeks of nivolumab. All patients relapsed after autologous stem cell transplantation, and brentuximab vedotin exposure varied. Points on this clone: Its antigen is unknown.

The germline CDR1 and CDR2 sequences are SNHLY and FYNNEI. Trimming removed 10 bases from V and 2 bases from J; junction bases left unmatched: 8. The CDR3 consists of 14 residues. This material consisted of peripheral blood mononuclear cells (PBMCs), taken before the fourth cycle of nivolumab. This receptor was obtained from a human donor with classical Hodgkin lymphoma. The chain employs TRBV2 and TRBJ2-3; TRBD2 agrees at 8 bases. The CDR3 coding sequence is TGTGCCACGGGGGGACTAGGGCTCACAGATACGCAGTATTTT. The encoded protein is CATGGLGLTDTQYF.